This record concerns one T cell receptor (beta chain) sequence. Its antigen is undetermined. Aged roughly 6 to 100, donors were systemically healthy Caucasians from Russia. The sample originates from a study of blood T cells in healthy people across ages. A second PCR, run for about 6 to 11 cycles, used a sample-barcoded 5' primer plus a J-beta primer mix. MiXCR was run by TCRdb on the 5' RACE reads, yielding one entry per CDR3 protein. The sample holds 1.5 million to 1.9 million distinct CDR3 sequences, approximately 43% seen once. Trimming stripped 5 bases from V and 5 bases from J, with 23 bases between. The CDR3 length is 17 residues. Germline loops: CDR1 LGHDT, CDR2 YNNKEL (reference sequence). General study findings and limits: Diversity of TCR beta per million T cells declined in a roughly linear way with age. Conclusively comparing naive with antigen-experienced cells was impossible with unsorted PBMCs. Both naive CD4+ cell counts and diversity were greater in long-lived donors than in aged donors.

The sample comprised blood. The chain combines TRBV3-1 with TRBJ2-3; D remains ambiguous. The clonotype originates from a young woman in good health. CDR3 DNA: TGTGCCAGCAGCAGAAAAGTTGTCCCTTACGAAATAGATACGCAGTATTTT. This gives the protein CASSRKVVPYEIDTQYF.